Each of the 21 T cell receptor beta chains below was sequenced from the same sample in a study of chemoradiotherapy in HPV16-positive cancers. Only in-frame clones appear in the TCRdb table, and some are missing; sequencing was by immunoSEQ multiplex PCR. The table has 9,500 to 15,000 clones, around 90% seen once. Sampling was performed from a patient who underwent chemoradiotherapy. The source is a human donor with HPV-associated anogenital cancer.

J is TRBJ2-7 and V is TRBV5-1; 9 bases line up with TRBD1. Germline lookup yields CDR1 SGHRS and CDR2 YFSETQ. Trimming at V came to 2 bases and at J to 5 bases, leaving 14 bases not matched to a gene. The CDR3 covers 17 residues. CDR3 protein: CASSLRPSTGGFDEQYF. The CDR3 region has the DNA TGCGCCAGCAGCTTAAGGCCCTCCACAGGGGGCTTCGACGAGCAGTACTTC.

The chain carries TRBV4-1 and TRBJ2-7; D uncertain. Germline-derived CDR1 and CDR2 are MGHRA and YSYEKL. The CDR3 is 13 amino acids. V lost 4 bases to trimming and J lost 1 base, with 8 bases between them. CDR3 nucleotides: TGCGCCAGCAGCCCCCGCAGTTCCTACGAGCAGTACTTC. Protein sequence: CASSPRSSYEQYF.

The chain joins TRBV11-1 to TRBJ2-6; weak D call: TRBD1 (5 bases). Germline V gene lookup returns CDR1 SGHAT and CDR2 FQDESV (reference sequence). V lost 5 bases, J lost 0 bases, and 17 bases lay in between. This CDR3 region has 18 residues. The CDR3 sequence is CASSPKVGQVSGANVLTF. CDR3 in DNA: TGTGCCAGCAGCCCAAAAGTGGGGCAGGTCTCTGGGGCCAACGTCCTGACTTTC.

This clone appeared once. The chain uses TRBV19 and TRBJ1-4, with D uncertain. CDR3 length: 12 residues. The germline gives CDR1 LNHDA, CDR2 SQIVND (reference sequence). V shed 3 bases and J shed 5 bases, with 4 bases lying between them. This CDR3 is CASSIFNEKLFF. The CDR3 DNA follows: TGTGCCAGTAGTATCTTCAATGAAAAACTGTTTTTT. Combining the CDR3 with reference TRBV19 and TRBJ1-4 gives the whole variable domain DGGITQSPKYLFRKEGQNVTLSCEQNLNHDAMYWYRQDPGQGLRLIYYSQIVNDFQKGDIAEGYSVSREKKESFPLTVTSAQKNPTAFYLCASSIFNEKLFFGSGTQLSVL.

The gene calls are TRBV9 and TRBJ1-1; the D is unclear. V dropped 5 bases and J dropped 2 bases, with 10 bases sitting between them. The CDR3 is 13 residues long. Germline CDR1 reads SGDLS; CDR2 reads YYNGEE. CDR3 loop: CASSLGINTEAFF. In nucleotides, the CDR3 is TGTGCCAGCAGTTTGGGGATCAACACTGAAGCTTTCTTT.

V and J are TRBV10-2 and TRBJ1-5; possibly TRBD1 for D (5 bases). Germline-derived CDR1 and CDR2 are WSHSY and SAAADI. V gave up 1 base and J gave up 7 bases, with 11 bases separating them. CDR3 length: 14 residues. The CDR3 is CASSEFGGDQPQHF. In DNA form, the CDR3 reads TGCGCCAGCAGTGAGTTTGGGGGAGACCAGCCCCAGCATTTT.

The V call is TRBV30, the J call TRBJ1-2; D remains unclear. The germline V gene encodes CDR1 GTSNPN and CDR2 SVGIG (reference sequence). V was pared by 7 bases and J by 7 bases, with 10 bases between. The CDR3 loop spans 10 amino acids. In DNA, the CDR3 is TGTGCCTCCGGGGAGGGTGGCTACACCTTC. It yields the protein CASGEGGYTF.

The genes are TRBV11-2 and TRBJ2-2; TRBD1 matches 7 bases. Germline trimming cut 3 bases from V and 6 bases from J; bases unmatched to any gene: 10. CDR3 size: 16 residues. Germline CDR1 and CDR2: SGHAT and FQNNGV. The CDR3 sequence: CASSFDREGSAGELFF. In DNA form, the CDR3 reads TGTGCCAGCAGCTTCGACAGGGAAGGGTCGGCCGGGGAGCTGTTTTTT.

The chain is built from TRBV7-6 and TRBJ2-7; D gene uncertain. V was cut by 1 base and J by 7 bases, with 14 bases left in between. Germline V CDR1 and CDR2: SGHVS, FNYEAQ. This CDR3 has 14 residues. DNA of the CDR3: TGTGCCAGCAGCTTAGACCCAGGCTCTGTTGAGCAGTACTTC. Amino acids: CASSLDPGSVEQYF.

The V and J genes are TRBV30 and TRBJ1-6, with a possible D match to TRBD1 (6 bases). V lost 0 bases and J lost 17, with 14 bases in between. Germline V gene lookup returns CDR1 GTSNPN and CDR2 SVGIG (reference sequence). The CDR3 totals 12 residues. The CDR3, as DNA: TGTGCCTGGAGTGTTACATGGGGGCAGATCCACTTT. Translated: CAWSVTWGQIHF.

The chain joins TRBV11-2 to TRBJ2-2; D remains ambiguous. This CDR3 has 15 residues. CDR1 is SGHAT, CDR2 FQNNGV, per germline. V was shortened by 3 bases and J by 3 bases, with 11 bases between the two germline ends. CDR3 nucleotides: TGTGCCAGCAGCTTGGACCGACGAGACACCGGGGAGCTGTTTTTT. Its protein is CASSLDRRDTGELFF.

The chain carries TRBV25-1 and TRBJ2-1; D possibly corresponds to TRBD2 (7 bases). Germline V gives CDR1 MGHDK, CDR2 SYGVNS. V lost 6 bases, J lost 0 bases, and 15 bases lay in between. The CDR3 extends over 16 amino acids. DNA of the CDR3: TGTGCCAGCAGCCAACGGGGGGCAGCCTCCTACAATGAGCAGTTCTTC. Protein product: CASSQRGAASYNEQFF.

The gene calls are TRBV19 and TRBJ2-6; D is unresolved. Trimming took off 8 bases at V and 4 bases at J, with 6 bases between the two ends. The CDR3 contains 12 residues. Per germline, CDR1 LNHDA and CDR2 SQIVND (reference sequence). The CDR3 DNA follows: TGTGCCAGTGGTGGAGGGGCCAACGTCCTGACTTTC. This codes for CASGGGANVLTF.

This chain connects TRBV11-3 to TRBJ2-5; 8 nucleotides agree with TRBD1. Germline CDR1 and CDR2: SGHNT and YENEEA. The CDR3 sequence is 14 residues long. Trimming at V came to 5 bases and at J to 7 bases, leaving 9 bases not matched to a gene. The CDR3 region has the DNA TGTGCCAGCAGCGCCGACAGGGGATCGAGGACCCAGTACTTC. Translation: CASSADRGSRTQYF.

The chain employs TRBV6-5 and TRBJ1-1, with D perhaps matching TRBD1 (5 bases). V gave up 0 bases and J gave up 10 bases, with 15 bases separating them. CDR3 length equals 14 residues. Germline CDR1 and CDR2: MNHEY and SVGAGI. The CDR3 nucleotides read TGTGCCAGCAGTTACTCTGGTGGCAGGGCGATAGCTTTCTTT. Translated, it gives CASSYSGGRAIAFF.

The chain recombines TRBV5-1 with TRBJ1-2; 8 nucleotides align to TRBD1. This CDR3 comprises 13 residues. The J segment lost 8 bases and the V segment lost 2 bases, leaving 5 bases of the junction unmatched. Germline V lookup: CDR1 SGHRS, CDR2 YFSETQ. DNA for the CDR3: TGCGCCAGCAGCTTCCGGACAGGGCAGGGCTACACCTTC. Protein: CASSFRTGQGYTF.

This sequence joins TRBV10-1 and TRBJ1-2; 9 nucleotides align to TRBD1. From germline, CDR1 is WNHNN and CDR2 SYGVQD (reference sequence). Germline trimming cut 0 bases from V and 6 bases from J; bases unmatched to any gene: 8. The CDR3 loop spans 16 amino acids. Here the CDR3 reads CASSESLGQGIDGYTF. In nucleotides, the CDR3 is TGCGCCAGCAGTGAGTCGTTGGGACAGGGAATTGATGGCTACACCTTC.

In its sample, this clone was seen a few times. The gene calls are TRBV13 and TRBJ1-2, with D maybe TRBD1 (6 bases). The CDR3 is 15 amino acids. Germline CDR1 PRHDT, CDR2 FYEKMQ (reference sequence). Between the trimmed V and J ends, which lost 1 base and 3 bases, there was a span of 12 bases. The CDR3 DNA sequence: TGTGCCAGCAGCTTAGCAGGGGCATACGACTATGGCTACACCTTC. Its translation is CASSLAGAYDYGYTF.

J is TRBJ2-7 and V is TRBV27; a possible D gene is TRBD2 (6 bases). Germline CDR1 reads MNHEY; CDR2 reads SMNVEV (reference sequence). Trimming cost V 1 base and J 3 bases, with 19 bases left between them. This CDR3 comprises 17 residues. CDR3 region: CASSLLWATGVGYEQYF. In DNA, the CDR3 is TGTGCCAGCAGTTTATTGTGGGCAACGGGAGTTGGCTACGAGCAGTACTTC.

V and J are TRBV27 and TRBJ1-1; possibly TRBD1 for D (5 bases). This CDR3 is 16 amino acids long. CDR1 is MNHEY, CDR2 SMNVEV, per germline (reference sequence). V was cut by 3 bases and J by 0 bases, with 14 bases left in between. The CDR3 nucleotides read TGTGCCAGCAGTTTGTATCCCGGGACGGTGAACACTGAAGCTTTCTTT. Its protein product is CASSLYPGTVNTEAFF.

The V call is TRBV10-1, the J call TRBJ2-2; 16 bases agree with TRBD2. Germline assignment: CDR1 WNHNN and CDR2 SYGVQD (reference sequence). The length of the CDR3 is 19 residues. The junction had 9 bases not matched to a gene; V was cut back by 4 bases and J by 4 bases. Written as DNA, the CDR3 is TGCGCCAGCAGTGGGCCGGGGACTAGCGGGAGGGCCAGCACCGGGGAGCTGTTTTTT. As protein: CASSGPGTSGRASTGELFF.